This T cell receptor beta chain appears in the sequencing data of a study of blood T cell repertoires in COVID-19. Per the germline V gene, CDR1 is SEHNR and CDR2 is FQNEAQ (reference sequence). The CDR3 sequence is 16 residues long. The trim removed 4 bases at V and 8 bases at J, leaving 8 bases unmatched. Profiling relied on immunoSEQ multiplex PCR, and the TCRdb table lists in-frame clones only, not all of them. The profile shows around 290,000 clones, 85% to 90% of them singletons. The gene calls are TRBV7-9 and TRBJ1-6, with TRBD1 matching over 10 bases. This clonotype originated in a man between 40 and 49 years old with acute or convalescent COVID-19. Sequenced material: peripheral blood. Here the CDR3 reads CASSSAGGTGDSPLHF. CDR3 DNA: TGTGCCAGCAGCTCCGCGGGCGGGACAGGGGATTCACCCCTCCACTTT.